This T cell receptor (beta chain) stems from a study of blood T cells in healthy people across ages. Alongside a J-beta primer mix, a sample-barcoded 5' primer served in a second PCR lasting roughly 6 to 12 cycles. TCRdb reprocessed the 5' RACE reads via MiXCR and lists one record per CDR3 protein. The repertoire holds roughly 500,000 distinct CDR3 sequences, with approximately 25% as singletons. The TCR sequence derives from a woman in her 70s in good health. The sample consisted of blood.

The CDR3 protein is CASSGTSGGRYEQYF. The CDR3 DNA sequence: TGTGCCAGCAGCGGGACTAGCGGGGGAAGGTACGAGCAGTACTTC. The chain has TRBV3-1 and TRBJ2-7; 14 bases are a match to TRBD2. The CDR3 extends over 15 amino acids. V was clipped by 5 bases and J by 4 bases; unmatched bases: 4. The germline gives CDR1 LGHDT, CDR2 YNNKEL (reference sequence).